Following are 16 T cell receptor beta chains from one sample sequenced in a study of PD-L1 blockade in urothelial cancer. TCRdb's table, derived via immunoSEQ multiplex PCR, lists solely in-frame clones and lacks some. The table shows more than 85,000 clones, with around 93% occurring only once. The material sequenced was PBMCs, taken around atezolizumab (anti-PD-L1) treatment. Source of these receptors: a woman of 80 years or more with urothelial cancer.

This clone was counted only a few times. V and J are TRBV6-1 and TRBJ2-7; perhaps TRBD1 as D (6 bases). Germline V gene data show CDR1 as MNHNS and CDR2 as SASEGT. This CDR3 is 15 amino acids long. Trimming removed 0 bases at V and 3 bases at J, with 12 bases between. The CDR3 sequence: CASSEAATGYYEQYF. In nucleotides, the CDR3 is TGTGCCAGCAGTGAAGCGGCCACAGGGTACTACGAGCAGTACTTC.

The chain employs TRBV30 and TRBJ2-5, with 10 bases that match TRBD1. The CDR3 runs 15 residues. Trimming removed 3 bases from V and 2 bases from J; junction bases left unmatched: 6. Germline CDR1 and CDR2: GTSNPN and SVGIG (reference sequence). CDR3 sequence reads: CAWSAGTGAQETQYF. The CDR3 coding sequence is TGTGCCTGGAGCGCCGGGACAGGGGCTCAAGAGACCCAGTACTTC.

The rearrangement uses TRBV5-1 and TRBJ2-3; 11 bases are a match to TRBD2. CDR1 and CDR2 from the germline V gene are SGHRS and YFSETQ. There are 15 residues in the CDR3. Unmatched junction bases numbered 5, after V lost 3 bases and J lost 5 bases. The CDR3 protein is CASSSLAGGIDTQYF. The CDR3 region has the DNA TGCGCCAGCAGCTCGCTAGCGGGAGGCATAGATACGCAGTATTTT.

The chain combines TRBV19 with TRBJ2-2, with 10 bases that match TRBD2. The V segment lost 7 bases and the J segment 0 bases; nucleotides outside the gene matches: 5. This CDR3 region has 16 residues. CDR1 is LNHDA and CDR2 is SQIVND in the germline V gene (reference sequence). The CDR3 here is CASNEREGSNTGELFF. CDR3 sequence (DNA): TGTGCCAGTAATGAGCGGGAGGGATCGAACACCGGGGAGCTGTTTTTT.

The chain joins TRBV11-2 to TRBJ2-7, with TRBD1 matching over 12 bases. CDR3 size: 16 residues. Germline V gives CDR1 SGHAT, CDR2 FQNNGV. V lost 5 bases, J lost 7 bases, and 12 bases stayed unmatched. The CDR3 protein is CASSVPPGQGAREQYF. Here the CDR3 DNA reads TGTGCCAGCAGCGTGCCACCGGGACAGGGGGCGAGGGAGCAGTACTTC.

V gene TRBV19 combines with J gene TRBJ1-5; D is ambiguous. Germline lookup yields CDR1 LNHDA and CDR2 SQIVND (reference sequence). The CDR3 is 13 amino acids. The V end was cut by 6 bases, the J end by 4 bases, with 10 bases between. The CDR3: CASSPGWNQPQHF. The CDR3 bases are TGTGCCAGTAGCCCCGGGTGGAATCAGCCCCAGCATTTT.

This clone has a single count. The rearrangement links TRBV11-2 to TRBJ2-7, with 11 bases identical to TRBD2. Germline V lookup: CDR1 SGHAT, CDR2 FQNNGV. The CDR3 sequence is 15 residues long. J lost 3 bases, V lost 6 bases, and 7 bases had no gene match. CDR3 residues: CASRAAGTSGYEQYF. Here the CDR3 DNA reads TGTGCCAGCAGAGCAGCCGGGACTAGCGGCTACGAGCAGTACTTC.

This clone was picked up a small number of times. The chain recombines TRBV25-1 with TRBJ1-1, with D maybe TRBD1 (5 bases). This CDR3 has 12 amino acids. The germline V gene encodes CDR1 MGHDK and CDR2 SYGVNS. V was pared by 4 bases and J by 6 bases, with 9 bases between. DNA for the CDR3: TGTGCCAGCAGTGGGGGAGGGGCTGAAGCTTTCTTT. As protein: CASSGGGAEAFF.

This clone has more than one count but fewer than ten. The V and J genes are TRBV30 and TRBJ1-5; no definite D call. CDR1 GTSNPN and CDR2 SVGIG come from the germline V gene (reference sequence). The length of the CDR3 is 9 residues. In nucleotides, the CDR3 is TGTTACGGTCTTCAGCCCCAGCATTTT. Protein sequence: CYGLQPQHF.

The rearrangement joins TRBV28 to TRBJ2-5; 9 nucleotides agree with TRBD1. The length of the CDR3 is 17 residues. The trim removed 5 bases at V and 4 bases at J, leaving 14 bases unmatched. The germline V gene encodes CDR1 MDHEN and CDR2 SYDVKM. DNA of the CDR3: TGTGCCAGCAGTCCACGTGATGGACAGGGGTTTCGAGAGACCCAGTACTTC. It specifies CASSPRDGQGFRETQYF.

The V gene is TRBV27, the J gene TRBJ2-1, with 7 bases lining up with TRBD2. Unmatched junction bases numbered 10, after V lost 3 bases and J lost 8 bases. The germline V gene encodes CDR1 MNHEY and CDR2 SMNVEV (reference sequence). The CDR3 length is 15 residues. This CDR3 is CASSLRGRILDEQFF. CDR3 DNA: TGTGCCAGCAGTTTGCGGGGGAGAATCTTGGATGAGCAGTTCTTC.

The chain uses TRBV5-6 and TRBJ1-3, with 10 bases fitting TRBD1. Trimming cost V 4 bases and J 4 bases; bases outside gene matches: 5. Germline-derived CDR1 and CDR2 are SGHDT and YYEEEE. CDR3 length: 15 amino acids. The CDR3 here is CASSPDRGTGNTIYF. In DNA, the CDR3 is TGTGCCAGCAGCCCGGACAGGGGGACCGGAAACACCATATATTTT. Variable domain in full (rest from reference TRBV5-6 and TRBJ1-3): DAGVTQSPTHLIKTRGQQVTLRCSPKSGHDTVSWYQQALGQGPQFIFQYYEEEERQRGNFPDRFSGHQFPNYSSELNVNALLLGDSALYLCASSPDRGTGNTIYFGEGSWLTVV.

V gene TRBV28 combines with J gene TRBJ1-2; D possibly corresponds to TRBD1 (6 bases). The germline V and J ends were trimmed by 6 bases and 9 bases, with 20 bases remaining between them. Germline-derived CDR1 and CDR2 are MDHEN and SYDVKM. This CDR3 is 14 amino acids long. The CDR3 DNA is TGTGCCAGCAGCCCGGGGGGCAGTCAGCGAAGCTACACCTTC. Protein sequence: CASSPGGSQRSYTF.

This rearrangement joins TRBV10-3 to TRBJ1-1; the match to TRBD1 covers 8 bases. In germline, CDR1 is ENHRY, CDR2 SYGVKD. This CDR3 has 15 residues. Unmatched junction bases numbered 7, after V lost 0 bases and J lost 7 bases. For the CDR3, the DNA is TGTGCCATCAGTGAGTCGACAGGGGTTGTGGGTGAAGCTTTCTTT. Encoded protein: CAISESTGVVGEAFF.

The rearrangement joins TRBV2 to TRBJ2-7; TRBD2 matches 13 bases. J was trimmed by 4 bases and V by 4 bases; bases with no gene match: 4. Germline loops: CDR1 SNHLY, CDR2 FYNNEI. The CDR3 contains 15 residues. The DNA of the CDR3 is TGTGCCAGCAGTGGGACTAGCGGGAGTCTGTACGAGCAGTACTTC. This sequence encodes CASSGTSGSLYEQYF.

For this clone: Sequence at one end of the junction differs from germline and may be a read error. This chain uses TRBV28 with TRBJ2-5; D is perhaps TRBD1 (5 bases). From germline, CDR1 is MDHEN and CDR2 SYDVKM. The CDR3 length is 14 residues. In nucleotides, the CDR3 is TGTGCCAGCAGTTTATGGGGGCCCCAAAAGACCCAGTACTTC. Translating gives CASSLWGPQKTQYF. Full variable domain (outside the CDR3, taken from reference TRBV28 and TRBJ2-5): DVKVTQSSRYLVKRTGEKVFLECVQDMDHENMFWYRQDPGLGLRLIYFSYDVKMKEKGDIPEGYSVSREKKERFSLILESASTNQTSMYLCASSLWGPQKTQYFGPGTRLLVL.